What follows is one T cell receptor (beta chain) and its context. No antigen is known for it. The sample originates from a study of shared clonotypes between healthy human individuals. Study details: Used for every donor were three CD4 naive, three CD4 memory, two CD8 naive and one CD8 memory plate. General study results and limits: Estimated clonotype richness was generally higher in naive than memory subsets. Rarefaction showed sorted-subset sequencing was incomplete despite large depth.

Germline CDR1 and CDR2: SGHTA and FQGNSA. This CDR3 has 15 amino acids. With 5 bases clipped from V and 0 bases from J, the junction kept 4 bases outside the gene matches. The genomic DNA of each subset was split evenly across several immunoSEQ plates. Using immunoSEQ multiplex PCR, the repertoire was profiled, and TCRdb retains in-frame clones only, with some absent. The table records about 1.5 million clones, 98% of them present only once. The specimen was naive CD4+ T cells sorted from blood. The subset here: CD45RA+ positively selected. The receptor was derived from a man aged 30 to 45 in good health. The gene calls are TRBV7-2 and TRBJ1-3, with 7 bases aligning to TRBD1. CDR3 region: CASSQRQGSGNTIYF. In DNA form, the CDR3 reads TGTGCCAGCAGCCAGAGACAGGGCTCTGGAAACACCATATATTTT.